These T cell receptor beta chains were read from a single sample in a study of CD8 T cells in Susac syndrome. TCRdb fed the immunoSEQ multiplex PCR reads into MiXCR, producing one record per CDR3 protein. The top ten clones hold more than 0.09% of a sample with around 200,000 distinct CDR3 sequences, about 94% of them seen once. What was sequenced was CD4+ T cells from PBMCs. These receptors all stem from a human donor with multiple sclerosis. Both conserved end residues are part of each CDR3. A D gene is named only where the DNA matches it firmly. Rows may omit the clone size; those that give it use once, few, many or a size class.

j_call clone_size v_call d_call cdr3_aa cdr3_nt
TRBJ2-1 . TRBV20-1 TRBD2 CSARIRTSFPNEQFF TGCAGTGCTAGAATCCGGACTAGCTTCCCCAATGAGCAGTTCTTC
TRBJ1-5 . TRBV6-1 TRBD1 CASSHTGGGNQPQHF TGTGCCAGCAGTCATACAGGGGGCGGCAATCAGCCCCAGCATTTT
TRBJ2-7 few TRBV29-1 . CSAGGGGGEQYF TGCAGCGCCGGTGGAGGGGGCGGAGAGCAGTACTTC
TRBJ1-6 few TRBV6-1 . CASKDLDHSPLHF TGTGCCAGCAAAGACCTTGACCATTCACCCCTCCACTTT
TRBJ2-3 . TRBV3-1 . CASTHGDWDTQYF TGTGCCAGCACCCACGGAGACTGGGATACGCAGTATTTT
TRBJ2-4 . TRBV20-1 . CSASASVAKNIQYF TGCAGTGCTTCAGCTAGCGTGGCCAAAAACATTCAGTACTTC
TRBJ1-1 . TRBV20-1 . CSARPQLGGMNTEAFF TGCAGTGCTAGACCACAGCTGGGGGGTATGAACACTGAAGCTTTCTTT
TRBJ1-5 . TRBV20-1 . CSARDNRQNQPQHF TGCAGTGCTAGAGATAACCGACAAAATCAGCCCCAGCATTTT
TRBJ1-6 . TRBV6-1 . CASRPDSYREVRSPLHF TGTGCCAGCAGGCCCGATTCGTACAGGGAAGTACGTTCACCCCTCCACTTT
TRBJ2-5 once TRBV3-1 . CASSHFPDSLTQYF TGTGCCAGCAGCCACTTCCCGGACTCTCTGACCCAGTACTTC
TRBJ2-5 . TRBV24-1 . CATSDLRVEGTQYF TGTGCCACCAGTGATTTGCGGGTCGAGGGGACCCAGTACTTC
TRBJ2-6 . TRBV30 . CAWRTTVRGGANVLTF TGTGCCTGGAGGACAACAGTGCGGGGCGGGGCCAACGTCCTGACTTTC
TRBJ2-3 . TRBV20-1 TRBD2 CSARRSGGTDTQYF TGCAGTGCTAGGAGGAGCGGGGGCACAGATACGCAGTATTTT
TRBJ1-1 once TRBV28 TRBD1 CATRQGGTEAFF TGTGCCACAAGACAGGGTGGCACTGAAGCTTTCTTT
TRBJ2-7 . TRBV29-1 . CSVLRTASYEQYF TGCAGCGTTCTAAGGACAGCCTCCTACGAGCAGTACTTC
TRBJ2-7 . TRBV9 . CASSVGPFDYEQYF TGTGCCAGCAGCGTAGGACCCTTCGACTACGAGCAGTACTTC
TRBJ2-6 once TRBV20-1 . CSARQFSGANVLTF TGCAGTGCGCGACAGTTTTCTGGGGCCAACGTCCTGACTTTC
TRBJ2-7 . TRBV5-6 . CASSEGLAASYEQYF TGTGCCAGCAGCGAAGGATTAGCGGCCTCCTACGAGCAGTACTTC
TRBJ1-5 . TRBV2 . CASTLGHQPQHF TGTGCCAGCACCCTGGGTCATCAGCCCCAGCATTTT
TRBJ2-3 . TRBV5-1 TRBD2 CASSFLAGVTDTQYF TGCGCCAGCAGCTTCCTAGCGGGGGTCACAGATACGCAGTATTTT
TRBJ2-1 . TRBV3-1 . CASSPMDGNEQFF TGTGCCAGCAGCCCTATGGATGGCAATGAGCAGTTCTTC
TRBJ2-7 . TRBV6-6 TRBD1 CASKITGAYEQYF TGTGCCAGCAAGATAACAGGGGCCTACGAGCAGTACTTC
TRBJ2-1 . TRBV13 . CASSRRVGAAGAYNEQFF TGTGCCAGCAGCAGAAGGGTCGGAGCGGCAGGGGCTTACAATGAGCAGTTCTTC
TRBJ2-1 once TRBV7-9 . CASSLVRGVNNEQFF TGTGCCAGCAGCTTAGTTAGGGGGGTGAACAATGAGCAGTTCTTC
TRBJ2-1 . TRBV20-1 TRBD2 CSARDQRRGSYNEQFF TGCAGTGCTAGAGATCAGCGGCGGGGGTCCTACAATGAGCAGTTCTTC
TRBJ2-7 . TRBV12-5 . CASGAGTFNEQYF TGTGCTAGTGGTGCTGGGACTTTCAACGAGCAGTACTTC
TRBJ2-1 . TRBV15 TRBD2 CATSPLAGGGNEQFF TGTGCCACCAGCCCACTAGCGGGGGGAGGAAATGAGCAGTTCTTC
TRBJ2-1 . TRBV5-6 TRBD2 CASSRPGGGDEQFF TGTGCCAGCAGCCGACCCGGCGGGGGGGATGAGCAGTTCTTC